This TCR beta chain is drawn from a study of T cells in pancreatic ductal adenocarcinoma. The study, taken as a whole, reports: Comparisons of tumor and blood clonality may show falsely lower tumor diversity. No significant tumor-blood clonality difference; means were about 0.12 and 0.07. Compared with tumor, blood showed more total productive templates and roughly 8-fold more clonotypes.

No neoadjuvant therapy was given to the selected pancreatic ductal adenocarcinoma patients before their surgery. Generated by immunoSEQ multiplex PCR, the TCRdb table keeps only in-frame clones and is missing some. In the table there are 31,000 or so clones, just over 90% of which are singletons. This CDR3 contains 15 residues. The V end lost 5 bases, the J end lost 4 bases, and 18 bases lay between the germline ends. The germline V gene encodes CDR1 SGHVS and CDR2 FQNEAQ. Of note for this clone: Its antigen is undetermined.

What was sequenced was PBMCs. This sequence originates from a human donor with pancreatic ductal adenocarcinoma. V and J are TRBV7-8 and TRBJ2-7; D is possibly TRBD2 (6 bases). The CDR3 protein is CASSPLEGLPYEQYF. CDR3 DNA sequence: TGTGCCAGCAGCCCCCTGGAGGGGCTACCATACGAGCAGTACTTC.